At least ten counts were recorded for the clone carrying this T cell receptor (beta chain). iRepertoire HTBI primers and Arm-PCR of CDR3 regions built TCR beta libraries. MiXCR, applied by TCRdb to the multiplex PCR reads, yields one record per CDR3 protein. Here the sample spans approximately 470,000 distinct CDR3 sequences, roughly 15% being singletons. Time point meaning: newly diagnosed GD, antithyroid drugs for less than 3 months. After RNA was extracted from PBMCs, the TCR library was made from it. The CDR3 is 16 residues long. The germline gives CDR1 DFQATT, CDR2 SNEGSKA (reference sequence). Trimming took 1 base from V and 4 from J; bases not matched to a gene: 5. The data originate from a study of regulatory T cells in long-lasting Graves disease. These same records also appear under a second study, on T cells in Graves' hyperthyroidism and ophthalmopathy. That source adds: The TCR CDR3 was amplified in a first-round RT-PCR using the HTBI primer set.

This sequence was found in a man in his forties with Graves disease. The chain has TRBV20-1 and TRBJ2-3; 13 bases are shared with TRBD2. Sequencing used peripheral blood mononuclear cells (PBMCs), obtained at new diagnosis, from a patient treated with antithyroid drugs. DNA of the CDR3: TGCAGTGCTAGAGGGACTAGCGGGAGTGATCCAGATACGCAGTATTTT. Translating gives CSARGTSGSDPDTQYF.